These 8 T cell receptor beta chains originate from one sample sequenced in a study of molecular identifiers for immune sequencing clone quantification. A single record per CDR3 protein comes from TCRdb applying MiXCR to the PCR reads. The top ten clones hold around 0.78% of a sample with approximately 550,000 distinct CDR3 sequences, roughly 25% of them seen once. The sample consisted of naive CD8+ T cells from blood, with Jurkat cell RNA spiked in. The subset is: FACS-sorted CD8+CD4-CCR7+CD45RA+ naive T cells. Source of these receptors: a human donor in good health. Some libraries in this study had Jurkat cell RNA spiked in.

This clonotype occurred many times. The gene calls are TRBV7-9 and TRBJ1-3; 7 positions agree with TRBD1. V shed 5 bases, J shed 4 bases, and the junction held 11 bases outside the gene matches. Germline CDR1 SEHNR, CDR2 FQNEAQ (reference sequence). This CDR3 comprises 16 residues. The CDR3 here is CASSGGDRTFGNTIYF. The CDR3 nucleotides read TGTGCCAGCAGCGGAGGGGACAGAACATTCGGAAACACCATATATTTT.

This chain connects TRBV4-1 to TRBJ2-1; D call uncertain. The CDR3 contains 15 residues. V shed 1 base and J shed 0 bases, with 7 bases lying between them. CDR1 is MGHRA and CDR2 is YSYEKL in the germline V gene. CDR3 sequence: CASSQAWTSYNEQFF. The CDR3 DNA is TGCGCCAGCAGCCAAGCATGGACCTCCTACAATGAGCAGTTCTTC.

The chain joins TRBV6-5 to TRBJ2-5; D ambiguous. CDR1 is MNHEY, CDR2 SVGAGI, per germline. V was shortened by 0 bases and J by 5 bases, with 13 bases between the two germline ends. The CDR3 contains 15 residues. CDR3 region: CASSYSGWSRETQYF. CDR3 DNA sequence: TGTGCCAGCAGTTACTCGGGCTGGAGCCGGGAGACCCAGTACTTC.

This clonotype was recorded at least ten times. This chain joins TRBV11-2 and TRBJ2-7; maybe TRBD2 (5 bases). The CDR3 sequence is 15 residues long. Per germline, CDR1 SGHAT and CDR2 FQNNGV. Between the trimmed V and J ends, which lost 0 bases and 2 bases, there was a span of 11 bases. CDR3 loop: CASSLDVLGAYEQYF. The CDR3 region has the DNA TGTGCCAGCAGCTTAGATGTGCTCGGGGCCTACGAGCAGTACTTC.

The chain couples TRBV2 to TRBJ2-5; a weak D match, TRBD2 (5 bases). Germline loops: CDR1 SNHLY, CDR2 FYNNEI. The CDR3 runs 12 residues. With 9 bases removed from V and 7 bases from J, the gap between germline ends came to 15 bases. The CDR3 here is CARRELAGTQYF. The CDR3 nucleotides read TGTGCCAGGAGGGAGTTGGCAGGGACCCAGTACTTC.

This clonotype has more than one count but fewer than ten. The CDR3 is CAGPEETQYF. The CDR3 bases are TGTGCCGGCCCTGAAGAGACCCAGTACTTC. The V gene is TRBV9, the J gene TRBJ2-5, with D uncertain. This CDR3 comprises 10 residues. The V and J ends lost 10 bases and 3 bases respectively, with 7 bases between them. Germline V lookup: CDR1 SGDLS, CDR2 YYNGEE.

The gene calls are TRBV14 and TRBJ1-1, with unresolved D. This CDR3 comprises 15 residues. V was cut by 1 base and J by 0 bases, with 9 bases left in between. CDR1 is SGHDN and CDR2 is FVKESK in the germline V gene. The CDR3 loop is CASSQASGMNTEAFF. The CDR3 DNA sequence: TGTGCCAGCAGCCAAGCTTCGGGGATGAACACTGAAGCTTTCTTT.

The sample holds a few counts of this clonotype. The chain links TRBV25-1 to TRBJ2-1; 7 bases fit TRBD1. The CDR3 consists of 14 residues. Germline trimming cut 4 bases from V and 8 bases from J; bases unmatched to any gene: 8. In germline, CDR1 is MGHDK, CDR2 SYGVNS. This CDR3 is CASSGRDSLHEQFF. CDR3 sequence (DNA): TGTGCCAGCAGTGGCCGGGACAGTCTCCATGAGCAGTTCTTC.